This T cell receptor beta chain was identified during a study of CD8 T cells in ankylosing spondylitis. Study-level results: Ankylosing spondylitis blood appeared to be characterized by a TCR beta motif of several highly homologous variants. Disease-linked clones were reportedly significantly enriched in matched ankylosing spondylitis synovial fluid.

TCRdb reprocessed the 5' RACE reads with MiXCR, giving one entry per CDR3 protein. The sample lists 650,000 to 800,000 distinct CDR3 sequences; about 20% were seen once. Concerning this clonotype: Its antigen is as yet unknown.

The CDR3 consists of 18 residues. Germline V CDR1 and CDR2: SGDLS, YYNGEE. The germline V and J ends were trimmed by 0 bases and 1 base, with 19 bases remaining between them. This TCR came from a male donor with ankylosing spondylitis. The genes are TRBV9 and TRBJ1-1; no definite D call. The source material was blood, either unsorted or a sorted T cell fraction (not recorded which). The CDR3 sequence is CASSVGQIGITENTEAFF. In DNA form, the CDR3 reads TGTGCCAGCAGCGTAGGTCAAATCGGGATAACAGAGAACACTGAAGCTTTCTTT.